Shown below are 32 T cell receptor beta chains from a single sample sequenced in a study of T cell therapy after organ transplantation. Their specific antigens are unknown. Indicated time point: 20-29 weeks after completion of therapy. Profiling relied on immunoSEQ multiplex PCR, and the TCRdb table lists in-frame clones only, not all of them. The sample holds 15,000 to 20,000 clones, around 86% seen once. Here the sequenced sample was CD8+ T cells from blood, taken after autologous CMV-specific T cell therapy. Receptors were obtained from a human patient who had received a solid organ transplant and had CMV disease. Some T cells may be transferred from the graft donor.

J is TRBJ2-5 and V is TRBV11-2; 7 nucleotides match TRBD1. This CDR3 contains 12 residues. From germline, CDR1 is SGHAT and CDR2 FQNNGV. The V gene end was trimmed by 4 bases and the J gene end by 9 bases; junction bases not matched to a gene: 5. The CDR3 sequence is CASSSDDRAQYF. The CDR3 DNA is TGTGCCAGCAGCTCCGACGACAGGGCCCAGTACTTC.

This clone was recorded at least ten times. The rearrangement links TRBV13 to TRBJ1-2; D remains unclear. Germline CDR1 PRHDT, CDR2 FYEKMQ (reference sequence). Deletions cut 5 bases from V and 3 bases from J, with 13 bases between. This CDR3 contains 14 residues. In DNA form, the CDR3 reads TGTGCCAGCAGCGCGATGGGGTCCTACTATGGCTACACCTTC. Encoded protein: CASSAMGSYYGYTF.

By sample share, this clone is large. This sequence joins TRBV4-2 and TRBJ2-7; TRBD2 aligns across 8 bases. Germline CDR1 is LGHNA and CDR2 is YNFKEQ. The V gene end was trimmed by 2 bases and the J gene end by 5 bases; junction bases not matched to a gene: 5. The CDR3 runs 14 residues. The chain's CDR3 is CASSQPGGIHEQYF. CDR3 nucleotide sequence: TGTGCCAGCAGCCAACCGGGAGGGATCCACGAGCAGTACTTC.

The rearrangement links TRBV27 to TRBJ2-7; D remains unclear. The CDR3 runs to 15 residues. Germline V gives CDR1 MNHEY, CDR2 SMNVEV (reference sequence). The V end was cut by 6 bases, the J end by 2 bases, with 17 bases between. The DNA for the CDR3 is TGTGCCAGCAGCCGCCACTCGCTTGAAACCTACGAGCAGTACTTC. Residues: CASSRHSLETYEQYF.

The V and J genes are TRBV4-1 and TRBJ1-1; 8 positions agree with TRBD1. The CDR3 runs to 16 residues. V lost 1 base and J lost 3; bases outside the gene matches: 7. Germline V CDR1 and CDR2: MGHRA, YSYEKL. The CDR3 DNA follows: TGCGCCAGCAGCCAAGGACAGGGGCTGATGGACACTGAAGCTTTCTTT. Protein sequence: CASSQGQGLMDTEAFF.

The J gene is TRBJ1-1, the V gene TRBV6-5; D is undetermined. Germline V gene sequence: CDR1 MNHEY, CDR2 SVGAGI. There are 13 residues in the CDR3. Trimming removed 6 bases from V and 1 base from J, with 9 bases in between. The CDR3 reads CASSFGPNTEAFF. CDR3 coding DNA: TGTGCCAGCAGCTTTGGGCCGAACACTGAAGCTTTCTTT.

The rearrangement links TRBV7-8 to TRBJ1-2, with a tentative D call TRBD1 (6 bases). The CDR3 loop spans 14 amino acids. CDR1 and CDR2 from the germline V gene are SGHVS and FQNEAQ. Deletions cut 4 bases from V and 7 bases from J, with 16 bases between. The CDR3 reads CASSSQGTAGGYTF. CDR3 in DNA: TGTGCCAGCAGCTCGCAGGGGACCGCGGGTGGCTACACCTTC.

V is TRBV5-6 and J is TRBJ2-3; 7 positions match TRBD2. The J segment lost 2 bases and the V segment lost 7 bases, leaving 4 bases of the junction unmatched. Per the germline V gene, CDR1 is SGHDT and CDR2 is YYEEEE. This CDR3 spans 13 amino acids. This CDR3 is CASWGLSTDTQYF. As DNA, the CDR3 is TGTGCCAGCTGGGGACTATCCACAGATACGCAGTATTTT.

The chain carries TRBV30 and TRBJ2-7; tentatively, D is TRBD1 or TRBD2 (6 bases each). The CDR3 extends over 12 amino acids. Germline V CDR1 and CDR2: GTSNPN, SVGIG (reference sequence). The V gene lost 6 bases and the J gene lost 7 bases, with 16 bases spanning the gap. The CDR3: CACTGAVGEQYF. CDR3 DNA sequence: TGTGCCTGCACGGGGGCTGTCGGGGAGCAGTACTTC.

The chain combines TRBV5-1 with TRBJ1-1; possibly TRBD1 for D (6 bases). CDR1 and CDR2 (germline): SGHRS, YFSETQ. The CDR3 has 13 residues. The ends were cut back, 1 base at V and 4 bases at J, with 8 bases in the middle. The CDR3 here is CASSLKGGTEAFF. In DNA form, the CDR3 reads TGCGCCAGCAGCTTGAAAGGGGGCACTGAAGCTTTCTTT.

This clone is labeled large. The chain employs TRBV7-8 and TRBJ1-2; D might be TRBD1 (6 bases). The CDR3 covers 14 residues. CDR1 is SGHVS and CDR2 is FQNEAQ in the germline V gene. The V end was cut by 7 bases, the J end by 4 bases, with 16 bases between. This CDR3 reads CASTPTGPGYGYTF. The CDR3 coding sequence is TGTGCCAGCACCCCGACAGGTCCGGGCTATGGCTACACCTTC.

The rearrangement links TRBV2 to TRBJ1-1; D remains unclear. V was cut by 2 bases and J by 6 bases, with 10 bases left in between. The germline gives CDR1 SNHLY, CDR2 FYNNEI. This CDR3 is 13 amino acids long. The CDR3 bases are TGTGCCAGCAGTGAATTGGGGTTGGCTGAAGCTTTCTTT. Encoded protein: CASSELGLAEAFF.

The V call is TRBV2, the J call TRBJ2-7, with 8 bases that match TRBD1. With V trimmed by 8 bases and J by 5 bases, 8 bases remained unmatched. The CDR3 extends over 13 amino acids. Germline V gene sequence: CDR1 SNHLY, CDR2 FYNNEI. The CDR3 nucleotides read TGTGCCAGCGGAGCCGGACAGGGCGACGAGCAGTACTTC. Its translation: CASGAGQGDEQYF. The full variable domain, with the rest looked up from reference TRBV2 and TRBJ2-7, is EPEVTQTPSHQVTQMGQEVILRCVPISNHLYFYWYRQILGQKVEFLVSFYNNEISEKSEIFDDQFSVERPDGSNFTLKIRSTKLEDSAMYFCASGAGQGDEQYFGPGTRLTVT.

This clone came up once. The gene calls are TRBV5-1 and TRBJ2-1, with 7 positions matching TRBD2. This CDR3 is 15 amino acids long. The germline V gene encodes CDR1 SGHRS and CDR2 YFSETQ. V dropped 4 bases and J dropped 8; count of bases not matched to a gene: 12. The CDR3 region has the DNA TGCGCCAGCAGCGCCCAGACTAGCCGGGTGGATGAGCAGTTCTTC. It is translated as CASSAQTSRVDEQFF.

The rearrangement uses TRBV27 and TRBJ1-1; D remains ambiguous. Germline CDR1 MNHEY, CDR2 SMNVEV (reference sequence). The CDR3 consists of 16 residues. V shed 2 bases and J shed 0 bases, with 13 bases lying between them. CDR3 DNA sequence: TGTGCCAGCAGTTTAGGGTGGGCAGCAATGAACACTGAAGCTTTCTTT. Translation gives CASSLGWAAMNTEAFF.

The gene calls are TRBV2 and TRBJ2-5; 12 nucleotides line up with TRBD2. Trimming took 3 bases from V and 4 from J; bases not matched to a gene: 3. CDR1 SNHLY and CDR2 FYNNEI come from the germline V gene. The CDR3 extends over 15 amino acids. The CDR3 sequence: CASSDLGLAGETQYF. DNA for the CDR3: TGTGCCAGCAGTGACTTGGGACTAGCGGGAGAGACCCAGTACTTC.

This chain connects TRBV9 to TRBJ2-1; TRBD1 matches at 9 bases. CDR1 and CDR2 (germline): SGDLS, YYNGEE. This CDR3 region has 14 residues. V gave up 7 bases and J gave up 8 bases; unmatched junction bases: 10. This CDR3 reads CASETGTGMYEQFF. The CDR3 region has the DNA TGTGCCAGCGAAACCGGGACAGGGATGTATGAGCAGTTCTTC.

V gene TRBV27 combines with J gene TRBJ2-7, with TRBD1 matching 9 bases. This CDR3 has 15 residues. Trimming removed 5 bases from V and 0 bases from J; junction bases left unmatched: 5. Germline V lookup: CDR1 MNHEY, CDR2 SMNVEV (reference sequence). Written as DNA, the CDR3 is TGTGCCAGCAGTCTAGGGACAGGGAGCTCCTACGAGCAGTACTTC. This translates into CASSLGTGSSYEQYF.

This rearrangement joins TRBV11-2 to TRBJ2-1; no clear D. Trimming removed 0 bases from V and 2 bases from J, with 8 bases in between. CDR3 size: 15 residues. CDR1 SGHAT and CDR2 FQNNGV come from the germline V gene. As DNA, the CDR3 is TGTGCCAGCAGCTTAGAAGCCAGGACCTACAATGAGCAGTTCTTC. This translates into CASSLEARTYNEQFF.

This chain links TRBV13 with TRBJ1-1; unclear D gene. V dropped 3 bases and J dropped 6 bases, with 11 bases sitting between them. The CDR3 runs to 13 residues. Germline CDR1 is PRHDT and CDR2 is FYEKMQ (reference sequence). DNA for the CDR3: TGTGCCAGCAGCTTTCCAGGTGACCCTGAAGCTTTCTTT. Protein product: CASSFPGDPEAFF.

CDR3 region: CASGYTASTEAFF. In DNA form, the CDR3 reads TGCGCCAGCGGTTATACTGCTAGCACTGAAGCTTTCTTT. The chain joins TRBV10-2 to TRBJ1-1, with D uncertain. The V and J ends lost 8 bases and 4 bases respectively, with 14 bases between them. This CDR3 has 13 amino acids. CDR1 is WSHSY and CDR2 is SAAADI in the germline V gene.

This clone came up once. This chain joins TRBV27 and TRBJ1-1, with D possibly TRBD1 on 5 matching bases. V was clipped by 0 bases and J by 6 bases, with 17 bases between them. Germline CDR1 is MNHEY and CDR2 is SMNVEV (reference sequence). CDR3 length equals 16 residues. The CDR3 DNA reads TGTGCCAGCAGTTTATCGGCAGGGCACCAAGCAGCTGAAGCTTTCTTT. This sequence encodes CASSLSAGHQAAEAFF.

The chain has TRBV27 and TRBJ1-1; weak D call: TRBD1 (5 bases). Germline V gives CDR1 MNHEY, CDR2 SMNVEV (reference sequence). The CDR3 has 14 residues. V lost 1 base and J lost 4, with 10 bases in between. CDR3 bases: TGTGCCAGCAGTTTATGGGGGGGACTCACTGAAGCTTTCTTT. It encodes CASSLWGGLTEAFF.

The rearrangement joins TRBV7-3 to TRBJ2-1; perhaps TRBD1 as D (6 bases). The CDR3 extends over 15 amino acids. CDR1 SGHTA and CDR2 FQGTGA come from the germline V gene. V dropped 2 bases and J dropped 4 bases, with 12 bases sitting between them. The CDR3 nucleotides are TGTGCCAGCAGCTTACAACAGGGATTATACAATGAGCAGTTCTTC. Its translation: CASSLQQGLYNEQFF.

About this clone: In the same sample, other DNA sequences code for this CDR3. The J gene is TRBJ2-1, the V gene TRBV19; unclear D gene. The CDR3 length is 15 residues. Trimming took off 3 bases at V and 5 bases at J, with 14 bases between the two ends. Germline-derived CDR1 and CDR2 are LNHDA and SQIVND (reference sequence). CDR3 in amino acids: CASSIGPLEHNEQFF. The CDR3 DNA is TGTGCCAGTAGTATCGGTCCCCTCGAACACAATGAGCAGTTCTTC.

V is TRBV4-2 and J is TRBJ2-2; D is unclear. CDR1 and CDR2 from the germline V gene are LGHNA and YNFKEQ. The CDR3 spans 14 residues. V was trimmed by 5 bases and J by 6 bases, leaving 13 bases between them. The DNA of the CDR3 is TGTGCCAGCAGCTTGATCGGGTCTTCCGGGGAGCTGTTTTTT. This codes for CASSLIGSSGELFF.

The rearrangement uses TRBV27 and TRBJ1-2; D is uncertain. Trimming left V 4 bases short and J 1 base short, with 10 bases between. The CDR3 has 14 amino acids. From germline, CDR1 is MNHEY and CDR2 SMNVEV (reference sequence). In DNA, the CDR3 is TGTGCCAGCAGTTCGGCAGAATATAACTATGGCTACACCTTC. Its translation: CASSSAEYNYGYTF.

For the CDR3, the DNA is TGTGCCAGCAGCGTAGAAGGGGGGGTTGGAAACACCATATATTTT. This codes for CASSVEGGVGNTIYF. The gene calls are TRBV9 and TRBJ1-3; D possibly corresponds to TRBD1 (6 bases). This CDR3 comprises 15 residues. The V and J ends lost 0 bases and 3 bases respectively, with 10 bases between them. Per the germline V gene, CDR1 is SGDLS and CDR2 is YYNGEE.

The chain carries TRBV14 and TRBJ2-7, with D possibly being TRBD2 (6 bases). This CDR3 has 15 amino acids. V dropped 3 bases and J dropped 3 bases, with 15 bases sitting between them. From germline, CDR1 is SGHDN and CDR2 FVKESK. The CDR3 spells CASSHPGGGLYEQYF. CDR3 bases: TGTGCCAGCAGCCATCCGGGTGGAGGGCTCTACGAGCAGTACTTC.

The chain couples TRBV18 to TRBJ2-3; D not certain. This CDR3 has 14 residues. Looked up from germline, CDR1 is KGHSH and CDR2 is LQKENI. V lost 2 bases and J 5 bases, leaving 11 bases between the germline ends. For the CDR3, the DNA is TGTGCCAGCTCACCAAATGGGCCCGGAGATACGCAGTATTTT. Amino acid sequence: CASSPNGPGDTQYF.

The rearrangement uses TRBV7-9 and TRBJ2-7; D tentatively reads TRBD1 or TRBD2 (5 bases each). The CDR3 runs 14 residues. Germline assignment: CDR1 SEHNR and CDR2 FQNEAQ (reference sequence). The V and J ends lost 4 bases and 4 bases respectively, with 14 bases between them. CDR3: CASSSSRDVYEQYF. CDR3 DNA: TGTGCCAGCAGCTCGTCCCGGGACGTTTACGAGCAGTACTTC.

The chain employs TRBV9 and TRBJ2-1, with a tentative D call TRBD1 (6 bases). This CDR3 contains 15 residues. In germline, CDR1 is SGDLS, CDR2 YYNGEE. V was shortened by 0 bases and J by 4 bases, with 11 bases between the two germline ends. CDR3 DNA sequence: TGTGCCAGCAGCGTAGAGGGGACACCATACAATGAGCAGTTCTTC. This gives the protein CASSVEGTPYNEQFF.